One and the same sample provided the 4 T cell receptor beta chains below, sequenced in a study of shared clonotypes between healthy human individuals. Assay used: immunoSEQ multiplex PCR; TCRdb lists only in-frame clones, some missing. The profile shows fewer than 1.8 million clones, around 98.5% of them singletons. Sequenced input: naive CD4+ T cells sorted from blood. Sample subset: CD45RA+ positively selected. These receptors came from a man aged 30 to 39 in good health.

The chain recombines TRBV7-8 with TRBJ2-7; TRBD2 matches at 7 bases. Germline V gene sequence: CDR1 SGHVS, CDR2 FQNEAQ. The trim removed 6 bases at V and 5 bases at J, leaving 10 bases unmatched. This CDR3 comprises 14 residues. The CDR3 spells CASSRAGIINEQYF. The CDR3 DNA reads TGTGCCAGCAGTCGAGCGGGAATTATCAACGAGCAGTACTTC.

The chain links TRBV6-1 to TRBJ2-5; 9 positions agree with TRBD2. Germline loops: CDR1 MNHNS, CDR2 SASEGT. The CDR3 has 15 residues. With V trimmed by 3 bases and J by 4 bases, 6 bases remained unmatched. CDR3 nucleotides: TGTGCCAGCAGTGATCGGGCGGGAGGGACAGAGACCCAGTACTTC. Encoded protein: CASSDRAGGTETQYF.

The CDR3 sequence: CASSLAAGYDYEQYF. CDR3 DNA sequence: TGCGCCAGCAGCTTGGCCGCGGGCTACGACTACGAGCAGTACTTC. The chain combines TRBV5-1 with TRBJ2-7; D might be TRBD2 (5 bases). Germline lookup yields CDR1 SGHRS and CDR2 YFSETQ. This CDR3 is built from 15 residues. V was trimmed by 0 bases and J by 3 bases, leaving 13 bases between them.

The chain recombines TRBV15 with TRBJ2-1; D unresolved. Germline CDR1 is LNHNV and CDR2 is YYDKDF (reference sequence). The CDR3 covers 13 residues. V dropped 0 bases and J dropped 7 bases, with 7 bases sitting between them. CDR3 in DNA: TGTGCCACCAGCAGAGATCAGGTAAATGAGCAGTTCTTC. The encoded protein is CATSRDQVNEQFF.